This entry lists 25 T cell receptor beta chains sequenced from one sample in a study of blood T cell repertoires in COVID-19. Sequencing used immunoSEQ multiplex PCR; TCRdb keeps in-frame clones, though not all of them. The sample holds fewer than 110,000 clones, almost 95% seen once. The material sequenced was peripheral blood. The origin of the receptors is a man in his forties or fifties with active COVID-19.

This chain links TRBV5-1 with TRBJ2-2, with TRBD2 matching 14 bases. V lost 4 bases and J lost 7; bases outside the gene matches: 6. This CDR3 has 16 residues. Germline CDR1 SGHRS, CDR2 YFSETQ. The chain's CDR3 is CASSPPGLAGVGELFF. The CDR3 nucleotides are TGCGCCAGCAGCCCCCCGGGACTAGCGGGAGTCGGGGAGCTGTTTTTT.

CDR3 region: CASSEPGTSYEQYF. DNA of the CDR3: TGTGCCAGCAGTGAACCGGGGACTTCTTACGAGCAGTACTTC. The gene calls are TRBV6-1 and TRBJ2-7; D is perhaps TRBD2 (6 bases). Per the germline V gene, CDR1 is MNHNS and CDR2 is SASEGT. Trimming shortened V by 2 bases and J by 4 bases, and 12 bases separated the two germline ends. The CDR3 contains 14 residues.

This clone has only one observation. The chain is built from TRBV30 and TRBJ1-6; D may be TRBD1 (5 bases). This CDR3 has 14 amino acids. CDR1 and CDR2 from the germline V gene are GTSNPN and SVGIG (reference sequence). The germline V and J ends were trimmed by 5 bases and 10 bases, with 18 bases remaining between them. The CDR3 here is CAWRSGTAGSPLHF. CDR3 bases: TGTGCCTGGCGTTCCGGGACCGCGGGGTCACCCCTCCACTTT.

The rearrangement links TRBV28 to TRBJ2-2; D is possibly TRBD2 (6 bases). The CDR3 runs to 19 residues. V was pared by 7 bases and J by 0 bases, with 24 bases between. Germline lookup yields CDR1 MDHEN and CDR2 SYDVKM. CDR3 residues: CASTPRGSIKGTNTGELFF. In nucleotides, the CDR3 is TGTGCCAGCACTCCCCGGGGGAGCATCAAAGGAACGAACACCGGGGAGCTGTTTTTT.

The CDR3 DNA reads as TGCGCCAGCAGCTTGAATATCGTAGCGGGAGGGGCGAACACCGGGGAGCTGTTTTTT. Protein sequence: CASSLNIVAGGANTGELFF. The chain recombines TRBV5-1 with TRBJ2-2; 11 nucleotides match TRBD2. J gave up 0 bases and V 1 base, and 8 bases lay outside the gene matches. Germline V gives CDR1 SGHRS, CDR2 YFSETQ. The CDR3 is 19 residues long.

Here the CDR3 DNA reads TGCGCCAGCAGACAGAACACCGGGGAGCTGTTTTTT. It specifies CASRQNTGELFF. The chain uses TRBV5-1 and TRBJ2-2; D is unresolved. Germline V gene sequence: CDR1 SGHRS, CDR2 YFSETQ. This CDR3 is 12 amino acids long. The V end was cut by 5 bases, the J end by 1 base, with 3 bases between.

The rearrangement links TRBV28 to TRBJ2-5; 11 bases are a match to TRBD2. The length of the CDR3 is 18 residues. Trimming removed 3 bases from V and 4 bases from J; junction bases left unmatched: 13. Germline loops: CDR1 MDHEN, CDR2 SYDVKM. The CDR3 coding sequence is TGTGCCAGCAGTTTTGCGTCGGCTAGCGGGAGGCGTGGAGAGACCCAGTACTTC. This codes for CASSFASASGRRGETQYF.

The chain uses TRBV7-4 and TRBJ2-7; D call uncertain. CDR1 is SGHVT, CDR2 SQSDAQ, per germline. Trimming cost V 0 bases and J 3 bases, with 12 bases left between them. The CDR3 runs to 15 residues. CDR3 nucleotides: TGTGCCAGCAGCTTAGCTTTGTACTACTTCTACGAGCAGTACTTC. Translation gives CASSLALYYFYEQYF.

This clone was detected only once. V is TRBV27 and J is TRBJ1-5, with D hard to call. Germline V gene data show CDR1 as MNHEY and CDR2 as SMNVEV (reference sequence). This CDR3 region has 13 residues. Trimming left V 3 bases short and J 5 bases short, with 8 bases between. In DNA, the CDR3 is TGTGCCAGCAGTTTGTACGGGGATCAGCCCCAGCATTTT. Its translation: CASSLYGDQPQHF.

This rearrangement joins TRBV7-3 to TRBJ2-1; D is perhaps TRBD2 (6 bases). Between the trimmed V and J ends, which lost 2 bases and 7 bases, there was a span of 27 bases. Germline loops: CDR1 SGHTA, CDR2 FQGTGA. The CDR3 is 19 residues long. In DNA form, the CDR3 reads TGTGCCAGCAGCTTACGGAGGGGCGACTCACCCTCGGCCGGGAATGAGCAGTTCTTC. Its translation: CASSLRRGDSPSAGNEQFF.

This CDR3 reads CASTEGRVNTEAFF. In DNA form, the CDR3 reads TGTGCCAGCACCGAGGGCCGAGTGAACACTGAAGCTTTCTTT. This chain connects TRBV6-5 to TRBJ1-1, with D unclear. The CDR3 spans 14 residues. Trimming removed 7 bases at V and 0 bases at J, with 12 bases between. The germline gives CDR1 MNHEY, CDR2 SVGAGI.

The rearrangement joins TRBV5-4 to TRBJ2-1; no reliable D call. CDR3 length: 13 amino acids. Germline CDR1 reads SGHNT; CDR2 reads YYREEE (reference sequence). Trimming took off 4 bases at V and 6 bases at J, with 11 bases between the two ends. The CDR3 loop is CASSPPGVNEQFF. In DNA, the CDR3 is TGTGCCAGCAGCCCGCCCGGAGTCAATGAGCAGTTCTTC.

The chain combines TRBV2 with TRBJ2-7; D perhaps matches TRBD2 (6 bases). The V and J ends lost 7 bases and 0 bases respectively, with 19 bases between them. CDR3 length equals 16 residues. Germline V gene lookup returns CDR1 SNHLY and CDR2 FYNNEI. CDR3 in amino acids: CASKRTPGRDSYEQYF. CDR3 DNA sequence: TGTGCCAGCAAGAGGACTCCTGGGCGGGACTCCTACGAGCAGTACTTC.

This chain links TRBV28 with TRBJ1-2, with 7 positions matching TRBD1. The CDR3 is made up of 15 amino acids. The V and J ends lost 7 bases and 5 bases, in that order; junction bases with no gene match: 13. Germline-derived CDR1 and CDR2 are MDHEN and SYDVKM. The CDR3 loop is CASTKGGGAWYGYTF. CDR3 coding DNA: TGTGCCAGCACTAAAGGAGGGGGCGCATGGTATGGCTACACCTTC.

V is TRBV5-4 and J is TRBJ1-2; 7 bases fit TRBD1. This CDR3 comprises 15 residues. Germline CDR1 reads SGHNT; CDR2 reads YYREEE (reference sequence). V was pared by 2 bases and J by 8 bases, with 12 bases of the junction left unmatched. DNA of the CDR3: TGTGCCAGCAGCTTTCCAGGGGGGACTCGGGACGGCTACACCTTC. Translation: CASSFPGGTRDGYTF.

The chain couples TRBV10-3 to TRBJ2-5; 7 nucleotides match TRBD1. V shed 3 bases, J shed 3 bases, and the junction held 7 bases outside the gene matches. There are 15 residues in the CDR3. Per the germline V gene, CDR1 is ENHRY and CDR2 is SYGVKD. CDR3 residues: CAISDPDREKETQYF. The CDR3, as DNA: TGTGCCATCAGTGATCCCGACAGGGAAAAAGAGACCCAGTACTTC.

The chain has TRBV11-2 and TRBJ1-1, with D possibly matching TRBD1 (5 bases). Trimming shortened V by 3 bases and J by 3 bases, and 8 bases separated the two germline ends. The CDR3 totals 13 residues. Germline V gene lookup returns CDR1 SGHAT and CDR2 FQNNGV. The CDR3 sequence: CASSFKQDTEAFF. CDR3 coding DNA: TGTGCCAGCAGCTTCAAACAGGACACTGAAGCTTTCTTT.

This clone was counted a single time. The rearrangement links TRBV11-2 to TRBJ1-1; 7 bases are shared with TRBD1. V shed 11 bases and J 5 bases; nucleotides not matched to a gene: 11. Germline CDR1 is SGHAT and CDR2 is FQNNGV. The CDR3 is made up of 13 amino acids. CDR3 DNA sequence: TGTGCCGCGGGGGGACAGCCAAGGACTGAAGCTTTCTTT. This sequence encodes CAAGGQPRTEAFF.

This sequence joins TRBV5-4 and TRBJ2-7; D perhaps matches TRBD2 (7 bases). The CDR3 consists of 14 residues. Trimming removed 1 base at V and 4 bases at J, with 12 bases between. Looked up from germline, CDR1 is SGHNT and CDR2 is YYREEE (reference sequence). This CDR3 reads CASSLNREGYEQYF. CDR3 sequence (DNA): TGTGCCAGCAGCTTGAACAGGGAGGGATACGAGCAGTACTTC.

V usage is TRBV28 and J usage is TRBJ1-2; 9 nucleotides line up with TRBD1. CDR3 length equals 15 residues. V lost 5 bases and J lost 7; bases outside the gene matches: 11. Germline values: CDR1 MDHEN, CDR2 SYDVKM. The CDR3 DNA reads as TGTGCCAGCAGTCCCGGGGGACAGGGTGAGAGTGGCTACACCTTC. Its protein product is CASSPGGQGESGYTF.

The CDR3 region is CASSLPGQIYEQYF. CDR3 nucleotides: TGTGCCAGCTCACTCCCGGGACAGATCTACGAGCAGTACTTC. V is TRBV18 and J is TRBJ2-7, with 7 bases lining up with TRBD1. This CDR3 is built from 14 residues. V lost 4 bases, J lost 3 bases, and 6 bases stayed unmatched. The germline CDR1 and CDR2 sequences are KGHSH and LQKENI.

The chain has TRBV2 and TRBJ2-1; a weak D match, TRBD2 (5 bases). Germline V gives CDR1 SNHLY, CDR2 FYNNEI. CDR3 length equals 15 residues. V was pared by 3 bases and J by 0 bases, with 9 bases between. The CDR3 reads CASSDGGSSYNEQFF. The CDR3 coding sequence is TGTGCCAGCAGTGACGGTGGGAGCTCCTACAATGAGCAGTTCTTC.

The table lists this clone with a count of one. The chain carries TRBV5-1 and TRBJ2-3; TRBD2 matches at 10 bases. The length of the CDR3 is 15 residues. Germline CDR1 SGHRS, CDR2 YFSETQ. The ends lost 4 bases at V and 1 base at J; junction bases unmatched: 3. The CDR3 reads CASSDTSGGTDTQYF. In DNA, the CDR3 is TGCGCCAGCAGCGACACTAGCGGGGGCACAGATACGCAGTATTTT.

The V call is TRBV4-1, the J call TRBJ1-6; possible D gene TRBD1, 5 bases. Looked up from germline, CDR1 is MGHRA and CDR2 is YSYEKL. The CDR3 loop spans 15 amino acids. V lost 5 bases and J 10 bases, leaving 18 bases between the germline ends. The CDR3 loop reads CASSDSAAGSSPLHF. CDR3 DNA sequence: TGCGCCAGCAGCGACTCCGCCGCAGGGTCCTCACCCCTCCACTTT.

The J gene is TRBJ2-1, the V gene TRBV11-2; D not resolved. Germline V gene lookup returns CDR1 SGHAT and CDR2 FQNNGV. The V end was cut by 4 bases, the J end by 5 bases, with 6 bases between. This CDR3 is built from 12 residues. CDR3 amino acids: CASSSRDNEQFF. The CDR3 DNA is TGTGCCAGCAGCTCGAGAGACAATGAGCAGTTCTTC.